Listed below are T cell receptor beta chains from one sample, sequenced in a study of T-cell reconstitution after alpha-beta-depleted transplantation in children. TCRdb independently ran MiXCR on the PCR reads; one entry per CDR3 protein. The sample comprises roughly 50,000 distinct CDR3 sequences, around 40% of which are singletons, and 95% to 98% rests with the top ten. The source was PBMCs, mostly from graft donor cells, collected 360 days after TCRalphabeta/CD19-depleted stem cell transplant. Every receptor here comes from a male patient under 18 who had a stem cell transplant for acute lymphoblastic leukemia, so the T cells may come from the graft donor. CDR3s include the opening cysteine and the closing phenylalanine or tryptophan. The D gene is left open where the match is weak. For some rows the clone size is stated as once, few or many, or as a class when expanded; others skip it.

abundance,v_gene,d_gene,j_gene,CDR3nt,CDR3aa
few,TRBV28,NA,TRBJ1-4,TGTGCCAGCAGTTTATGGGGGGCGGAGAAGGTACTGTTTTTT,CASSLWGAEKVLFF
NA,TRBV27,NA,TRBJ2-1,TGTGCCAGCAGTTTATGGGCAGGGGCCTCCTACAATGAGCAGTTCTTC,CASSLWAGASYNEQFF
few,TRBV28,TRBD1,TRBJ1-2,TGTGCCAGCAGTTTACGGCAGGGGGAGGACTATGGCTACACCTTC,CASSLRQGEDYGYTF
NA,TRBV29-1,NA,TRBJ1-1,TGCAGCGTTGGGATCACTAGTAACACTGAAGCTTTCTTT,CSVGITSNTEAFF
many,TRBV12-3/TRBV12-4,NA,TRBJ2-1,TGTGCCAGCAGCCCGACGAAGGGAGAGCCCTACAATGAGCAGTTCTTC,CASSPTKGEPYNEQFF
NA,TRBV20-1,NA,TRBJ1-5,TGCAGTGCTAGAGTCCAGGGAGGAGTGTGGGATCAGCCCCAGCATTTT,CSARVQGGVWDQPQHF
NA,TRBV7-4,TRBD1,TRBJ1-2,TGTGCCAGCAGCCCCCAGACAGGGAACTATGGCTACACCTTC,CASSPQTGNYGYTF
NA,TRBV12-3/TRBV12-4,NA,TRBJ1-2,TGTGCCAGCAGTCCGGGGGTGGGTGGTGGCTACACCTTC,CASSPGVGGGYTF
NA,TRBV11-1,NA,TRBJ2-3,TGTGCCAGCAGCTTAGAGGCAGGATCAGATACGCAGTATTTT,CASSLEAGSDTQYF
NA,TRBV29-1,TRBD2,TRBJ2-3,TGCAGCGTAGAGCTTAGCGGGATGGTAACAGATACGCAGTATTTT,CSVELSGMVTDTQYF
NA,TRBV27,NA,TRBJ1-1,TGTGCCAGCAGTTTATACAGATTGAACACTGAAGCTTTCTTT,CASSLYRLNTEAFF
NA,TRBV7-2,NA,TRBJ2-3,TGTGCCAGCCTCAAGAGCGGAGGAGATACGCAGTATTTT,CASLKSGGDTQYF
few,TRBV20-1,TRBD2,TRBJ2-3,TGCAGTGCTAGGACTAGCGGTCGGTTACTCGGCGATACGCAGTATTTT,CSARTSGRLLGDTQYF
once,TRBV5-1,NA,TRBJ2-7,TGCGCCAGCAGCTTGGGGCCTTATACCTACGAGCAGTACTTC,CASSLGPYTYEQYF
few,TRBV11-3,NA,TRBJ2-5,TGTGCCAGCAGCCCCGGGCCCCAAGAGACCCAGTACTTC,CASSPGPQETQYF
NA,TRBV12-3/TRBV12-4,NA,TRBJ1-6,TGTGCCAGCAGTCTTAATTCACCCCTCCACTTT,CASSLNSPLHF
few,TRBV11-2,NA,TRBJ1-2,TGTGCCAGCAGCTTAGGCAGCAGTAGGGGGGTTAACTATGGCTACACCTTC,CASSLGSSRGVNYGYTF
NA,TRBV7-9,TRBD1,TRBJ1-2,TGTGCCAGCAGTTCAGTGACAGGGAGAGGATCAGGCTACACCTTC,CASSSVTGRGSGYTF
few,TRBV6-2/TRBV6-3,TRBD1,TRBJ1-5,TGTGCCAGCAGTCCCACAGGGGCGTTGGAACCCCAGCATTTT,CASSPTGALEPQHF
NA,TRBV6-1,NA,TRBJ1-1,TGTGCCAGCAGAACGTTGGGGGGCAACACTGAAGCTTTCTTT,CASRTLGGNTEAFF
NA,TRBV24-1,TRBD1,TRBJ1-5,TGTGCCACCAGTGATGCGGGACAGGGCGCACTCCAGCCCCAGCATTTT,CATSDAGQGALQPQHF
NA,TRBV7-8,TRBD1,TRBJ2-5,TGTGCCAGCAGTTTCCGGGACAGGGGGTTCCCAGAGACCCAGTACTTC,CASSFRDRGFPETQYF
few,TRBV20-1,NA,TRBJ2-5,TGCAGTGCTAGAGCCGGACTCTTCCAAGAGACCCAGTACTTC,CSARAGLFQETQYF
NA,TRBV11-2,NA,TRBJ2-1,TGTGCCTCCACCACGGGCGGACAACGTTTTTATCGGGCTGTTGAGCAGTTCTTC,CASTTGGQRFYRAVEQFF
NA,TRBV11-2,NA,TRBJ1-1,TGTGCCAGCAGCTTAGAGAGGGGGGCCCGATACGCTGAAGCTTTCTTT,CASSLERGARYAEAFF
once,TRBV18,NA,TRBJ2-7,TGTGCCAGCTCACCAGTAGAAGTACTGGACACCTACGAGCAGTACTTC,CASSPVEVLDTYEQYF
NA,TRBV25-1,NA,TRBJ2-1,TGTGCCAGCAGTAACAGGGGAGGATATGAGCAGTTCTTC,CASSNRGGYEQFF
few,TRBV28,NA,TRBJ1-5,TGTGCCAGCAGTTTTTATAGCAATCAGCCCCAGCATTTT,CASSFYSNQPQHF
NA,TRBV28,NA,TRBJ1-5,TGTGCCAGCAGTCTTCCCTATCAGCCCCAGCATTTT,CASSLPYQPQHF
few,TRBV7-8,NA,TRBJ2-2,TGTGCCAGCAGCCCTCGTCGAGCGTCGTTGAACACCGGGGAGCTGTTTTTT,CASSPRRASLNTGELFF
few,TRBV28,TRBD1,TRBJ2-7,TGTGCCAGCAGGCCGGGACAGATCTCCTACGAGCAGTACTTC,CASRPGQISYEQYF